Included here is one T cell receptor beta chain sequence, with context. The sample comes from a study of blood T cell repertoires in COVID-19. TCRdb keeps only in-frame clones here, not all; method: immunoSEQ multiplex PCR. The sample lists a few hundred thousand clones; roughly 90% were seen once. Per germline, CDR1 MNHEY and CDR2 SVGEGT. V gave up 2 bases and J gave up 4 bases, with 11 bases separating them. The CDR3 spans 14 residues. The genes are TRBV6-2 or TRBV6-3 and TRBJ1-1; no clear D gene. The clonotype was recovered from a woman in her 30s who had been exposed to COVID-19. The material sequenced was PBMCs or T cells enriched from blood (not recorded which). CDR3 coding DNA: TGTGCCAGCAGTTACGCACGAGCGGGCACTGAAGCTTTCTTT. It codes for CASSYARAGTEAFF.